Listed below are T cell receptor beta chains from one sample, sequenced in a study of T-cell memory formation after mild COVID-19. From the 5' RACE reads, TCRdb called clonotypes with MiXCR, one entry per CDR3 protein. The table has under 250,000 distinct CDR3 sequences, 15% seen once. Sequencing was carried out using PBMCs or a T cell subset sorted from them (not recorded which). The receptors come from an adult woman who had mild COVID-19 (a few samples of this study predate the infection). Cell type and time point are not known. The conserved cysteine and the conserved F or W are not part of the CDR3 here. Size is omitted from some rows. Given values are once, few, many or a class for expanded clones.

clone_size j_call v_call cdr3_aa
. TRBJ1-1 TRBV18 ASSPWDNLNTEAF
once TRBJ2-7 TRBV12-3/TRBV12-4 ASSLGSKHYEQY
few TRBJ2-7 TRBV15 ATGLAHSYEQY
many TRBJ2-1 TRBV4-1 ASSQDRGIHNNEQF
few TRBJ2-1 TRBV6-5 ASSYSPSLAGYNEQF
few TRBJ2-3 TRBV6-1 ASSEAPGQGAHTQY
few TRBJ1-5 TRBV9 ASSPGTGGLNQPQH
. TRBJ1-6 TRBV23-1 ASRRDEESPLH
few TRBJ1-2 TRBV5-1 ASSLTGGSSVGYT
. TRBJ2-7 TRBV18 ASSPVVTYEQY
. TRBJ1-3 TRBV14 ASSQPVGTGNTIY
few TRBJ1-3 TRBV7-2 ASSLNTGMGNTIY
few TRBJ1-5 TRBV19 ASIHTGMSGQINQPQH
many TRBJ2-5 TRBV10-2 ASSVGGWGETQY
few TRBJ1-4 TRBV20-1 SARRTGDNEKLF
many TRBJ2-3 TRBV20-1 SAPEGGERTDTQY
few TRBJ2-7 TRBV11-2 ASSFSGGMSRHEQY
. TRBJ2-3 TRBV14 ASSQDVLAGADTQY
few TRBJ2-5 TRBV24-1 ATSEGRWAKTQY
. TRBJ2-5 TRBV2 ASSGTSRGETQY
. TRBJ2-3 TRBV6-5 ASSPAGTGTDTQY
. TRBJ2-3 TRBV15 ATSRGLAGDTQY